The rows below give T cell receptor beta chains drawn from one sample of a study of low-dose radiotherapy and immunotherapy resistance in tumors. MiXCR, run by TCRdb on the reads, gives a single entry per CDR3 protein. The sample has some 100,000 distinct CDR3 sequences, less than 25% seen once. The sample here was PBMCs, taken after low-dose radiotherapy plus immunotherapy. These receptors were collected from a male donor with prostate cancer. The conserved cysteine and the conserved F or W are not part of the CDR3 here. The D gene is left open where the match is weak. Size values are once, few and many counts, or a class for expanded clones, and some rows have none.

TRBV3-1	TRBJ1-1	many	.	ASSQDGRTTEAF
TRBV20-1	TRBJ2-3	.	.	SARKGGDTDTQY
TRBV5-6	TRBJ2-1	.	.	ASSWMGPYSYNEQF
TRBV20-1	TRBJ2-3	.	TRBD2	SATSGGQGTDTQY
TRBV5-1	TRBJ2-1	.	.	ASNGGESSYNEQF
TRBV20-1	TRBJ1-1	few	.	SARGQPNTEAF
TRBV5-5	TRBJ1-2	many	.	ASSLFSIPANYGYT
TRBV23-1	TRBJ2-5	many	.	ASSQLTGLGRETQY
TRBV3-1	TRBJ2-7	many	TRBD2	ASSPARTSGGALYEQY
TRBV7-9	TRBJ1-6	many	.	ASSTSGFHDNSPLH
TRBV11-2	TRBJ2-5	many	.	ASSLPSETQY
TRBV7-2	TRBJ2-7	few	.	ASSLVAQTYEQY
TRBV6-2/TRBV6-3	TRBJ1-4	many	.	ASSIQGEKLF
TRBV7-2	TRBJ2-5	.	.	ASSLEAWGFETQY
TRBV9	TRBJ2-1	many	TRBD1	ASSVYASGGQGVGEQF
TRBV12-3/TRBV12-4	TRBJ2-7	many	TRBD1	ATGQSHYEQY
TRBV3-1	TRBJ1-2	many	.	ASSQDHVGRGGYT
TRBV5-1	TRBJ1-4	.	TRBD1	ASSPGQGPEKLF
TRBV12-3/TRBV12-4	TRBJ2-1	many	TRBD2	ASSSGGALNEQF
TRBV11-2	TRBJ2-2	many	.	ASTLPVSRTGELF
TRBV18	TRBJ1-1	many	.	ASSPGGSTEAF
TRBV20-1	TRBJ2-1	many	.	SARMSVYNEQF
TRBV2	TRBJ2-4	.	.	ASSEGVSKNIQY
TRBV4-1	TRBJ2-5	many	.	ASSPGSQETQY
TRBV20-1	TRBJ2-5	many	TRBD2	SALQRGGIETQY
TRBV5-4	TRBJ2-5	many	TRBD2	ASNVPAGGRETQY
TRBV12-3/TRBV12-4	TRBJ2-3	many	.	ASRVEGGQDTQY
TRBV12-3/TRBV12-4	TRBJ1-6	many	.	ASSPWGVGVNSPLH
TRBV4-3	TRBJ1-1	many	TRBD1	ASSRIPPQGAEAF
TRBV29-1	TRBJ2-7	many	.	SVAQDINEQY
TRBV30	TRBJ1-5	.	.	AWSVWSNQPQH
TRBV5-1	TRBJ2-5	many	TRBD2	ASSFSSGGLQETQY
TRBV6-1	TRBJ2-7	many	.	ASSELRGSYEQY
TRBV7-2	TRBJ1-5	.	.	ASSFLPDGQPQH
TRBV19	TRBJ1-1	many	.	ASSSTVMNTEAF
TRBV12-3/TRBV12-4	TRBJ1-2	many	.	ASSFSGPYGYT
TRBV2	TRBJ2-5	many	.	ASDRAGRETQY
TRBV11-2	TRBJ2-3	.	TRBD2	ASSSAGGGLGNTQY
TRBV2	TRBJ2-7	many	.	ASSDKGEQY
TRBV24-1	TRBJ2-1	.	TRBD2	ATSDLAGNSYNEQF
TRBV4-1	TRBJ2-7	many	TRBD1	ASSVGQGAGYEQY
TRBV28	TRBJ1-6	.	.	ASSSTWGGDYYSPLH
TRBV10-3	TRBJ2-7	many	.	AISVYSEDEQY
TRBV3-1	TRBJ2-3	many	TRBD2	ASSQPRGLAGGARTDTQY
TRBV5-1	TRBJ1-1	many	TRBD1	ASSPGQGGSDTEAF
TRBV2	TRBJ1-5	many	TRBD1	ASTRGLDSNQPQH
TRBV12-3/TRBV12-4	TRBJ2-6	.	.	ASSSRGPSSGANVLT
TRBV20-1	TRBJ1-2	many	TRBD1	STRTGQGAAGYT
TRBV4-1	TRBJ2-5	many	.	ASSQDPGTKETQY
TRBV20-1	TRBJ2-7	many	.	SARPAELYEQY
TRBV19	TRBJ2-1	many	.	ASSSRDVSYNEQF
TRBV5-5	TRBJ1-1	many	.	ASSRGVNTEAF
TRBV7-2	TRBJ2-2	many	.	ASSPRGGAGTGELF
TRBV7-2	TRBJ2-2	.	.	ANSSNLAPGELF
TRBV29-1	TRBJ1-1	few	.	SVGSGGGVEAF
TRBV5-4	TRBJ2-1	many	TRBD1	ASSPRDRVPNEQF
TRBV5-6	TRBJ2-2	many	.	ASRQQANTGELF